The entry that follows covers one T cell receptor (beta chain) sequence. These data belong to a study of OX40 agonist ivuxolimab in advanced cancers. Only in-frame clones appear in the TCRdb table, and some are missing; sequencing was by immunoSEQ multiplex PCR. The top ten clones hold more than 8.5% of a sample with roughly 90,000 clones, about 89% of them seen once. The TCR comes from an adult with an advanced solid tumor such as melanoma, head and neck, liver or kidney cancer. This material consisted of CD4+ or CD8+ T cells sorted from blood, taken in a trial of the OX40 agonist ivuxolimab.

This chain's CDR3 is CASSYVGGETQYF. In nucleotides, the CDR3 is TGTGCCAGCAGTTACGTGGGGGGAGAGACCCAGTACTTC. The rearrangement joins TRBV6-6 to TRBJ2-5; maybe TRBD2 (6 bases). The CDR3 has 13 amino acids. Germline V gives CDR1 MNHNY, CDR2 SVGAGI (reference sequence). V was pared by 2 bases and J by 4 bases, with 8 bases between.